A single TCR beta chain is shown here with its context. What it binds is unknown. The sample belongs to a study of cytomegalovirus exposure and HLA in healthy donors. Separate from the 666-subject first cohort, the 120-subject validation cohort was the one that the donors belonged to. This table comes from immunoSEQ multiplex PCR, and its TCRdb copy is limited to in-frame clones, with some not included. The sample has some 170,000 clones, approximately 88% seen once. General study results and limits: The study flagged some 170 TCR beta chains as cytomegalovirus-associated. The tendency of first-cohort TCR clusters to co-occur in the 100 to 150 validation repertoires emerged from a later analysis. CMV antigen specificity of three CMV-associated chains was confirmed in vitro.

V dropped 3 bases and J dropped 5; count of bases not matched to a gene: 5. The CDR3 contains 14 residues. Germline V gene lookup returns CDR1 SGHNT and CDR2 YYREEE (reference sequence). The source material was PBMCs. This sequence originates from a man aged 25 to 45 in good health and CMV-seropositive. J is TRBJ1-1 and V is TRBV5-4; 9 bases agree with TRBD1. The DNA of the CDR3 is TGTGCCAGCAGCTCCGGGACAGGGAAAACTGAAGCTTTCTTT. This translates into CASSSGTGKTEAFF. Based on the CDR3 plus reference TRBV5-4 and TRBJ1-1, the full variable domain is ETGVTQSPTHLIKTRGQQVTLRCSSQSGHNTVSWYQQALGQGPQFIFQYYREEENGRGNFPPRFSGLQFPNYSSELNVNALELDDSALYLCASSSGTGKTEAFFGQGTRLTVV.